What follows is one TCR beta chain and its context. Its target is not known. CDR3 size: 14 residues. V shed 6 bases, J shed 14 bases, and the junction held 12 bases outside the gene matches. CDR1 is SNHLY, CDR2 FYNNEI, per germline. This sample was included in a study of cytomegalovirus exposure and HLA in healthy donors. Donors likely had unrecorded immune exposures despite being nominally healthy when sampled. The PCR made use of 60 Vbeta and 13 Jbeta primers. The table came from immunoSEQ multiplex PCR; TCRdb's copy has only in-frame clones and leaves some out. The table records about 110,000 clones, 75% to 90% of them present only once. Findings of the study overall: The authors listed approximately 160 TCR beta chains as cytomegalovirus-associated.

The V and J genes are TRBV2 and TRBJ1-6, with 8 bases that match TRBD1. The sequence came from a middle-aged man in good health and CMV-seronegative. Sequencing was carried out using PBMCs. In DNA form, the CDR3 reads TGTGCCAGCAGCCCAACAGGGGGGGCCGGGACCCTCCACTTT. It specifies CASSPTGGAGTLHF.